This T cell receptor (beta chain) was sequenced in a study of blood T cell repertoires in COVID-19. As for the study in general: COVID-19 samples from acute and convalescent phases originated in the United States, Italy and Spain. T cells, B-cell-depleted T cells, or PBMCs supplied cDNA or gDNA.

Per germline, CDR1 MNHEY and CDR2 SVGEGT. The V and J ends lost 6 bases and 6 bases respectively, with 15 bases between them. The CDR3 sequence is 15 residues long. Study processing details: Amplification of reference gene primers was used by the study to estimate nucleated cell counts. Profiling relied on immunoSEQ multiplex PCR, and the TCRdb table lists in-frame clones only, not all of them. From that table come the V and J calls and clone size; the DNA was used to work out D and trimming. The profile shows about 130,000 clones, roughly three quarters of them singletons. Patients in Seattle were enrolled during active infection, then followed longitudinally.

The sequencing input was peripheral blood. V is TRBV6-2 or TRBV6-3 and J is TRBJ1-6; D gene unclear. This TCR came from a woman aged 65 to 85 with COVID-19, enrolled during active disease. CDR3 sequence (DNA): TGTGCCAGCAGCACGGCCACACTAATTAATTCACCCCTCCACTTT. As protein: CASSTATLINSPLHF.